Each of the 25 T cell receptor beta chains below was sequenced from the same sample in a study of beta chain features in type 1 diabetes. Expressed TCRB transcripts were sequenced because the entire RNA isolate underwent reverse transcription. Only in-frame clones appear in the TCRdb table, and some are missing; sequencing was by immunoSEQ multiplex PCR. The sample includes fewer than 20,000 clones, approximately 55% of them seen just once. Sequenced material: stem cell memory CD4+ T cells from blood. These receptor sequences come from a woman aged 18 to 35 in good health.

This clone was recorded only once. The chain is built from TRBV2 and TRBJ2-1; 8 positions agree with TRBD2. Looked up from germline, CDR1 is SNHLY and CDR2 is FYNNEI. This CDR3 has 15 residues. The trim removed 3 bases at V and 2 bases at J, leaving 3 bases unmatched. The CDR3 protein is CASSEETSAYNEQFF. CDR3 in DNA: TGTGCCAGCAGTGAGGAGACTAGCGCCTACAATGAGCAGTTCTTC.

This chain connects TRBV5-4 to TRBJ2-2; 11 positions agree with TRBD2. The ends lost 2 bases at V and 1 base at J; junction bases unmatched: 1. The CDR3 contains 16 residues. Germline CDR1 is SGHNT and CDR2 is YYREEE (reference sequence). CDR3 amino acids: CASSFGTSGNTGELFF. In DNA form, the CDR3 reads TGTGCCAGCAGCTTCGGGACTAGCGGGAACACCGGGGAGCTGTTTTTT.

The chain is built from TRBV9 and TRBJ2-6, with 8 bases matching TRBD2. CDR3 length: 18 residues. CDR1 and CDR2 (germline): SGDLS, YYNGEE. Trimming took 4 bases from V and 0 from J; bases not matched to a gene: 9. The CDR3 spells CASSIRSGGSSGANVLTF. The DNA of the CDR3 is TGTGCCAGCAGCATTCGATCGGGGGGGTCCTCTGGGGCCAACGTCCTGACTTTC.

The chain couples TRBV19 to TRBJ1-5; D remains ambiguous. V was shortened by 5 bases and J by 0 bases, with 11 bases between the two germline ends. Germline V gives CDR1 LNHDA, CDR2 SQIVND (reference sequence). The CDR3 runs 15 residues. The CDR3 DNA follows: TGTGCCAGTAGTCCCGGGAAACATAGCAATCAGCCCCAGCATTTT. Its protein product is CASSPGKHSNQPQHF.

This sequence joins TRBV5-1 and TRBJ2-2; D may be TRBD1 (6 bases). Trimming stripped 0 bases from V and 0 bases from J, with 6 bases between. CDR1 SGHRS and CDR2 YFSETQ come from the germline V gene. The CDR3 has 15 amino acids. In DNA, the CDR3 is TGCGCCAGCAGCTTGGACAGGGCGAACACCGGGGAGCTGTTTTTT. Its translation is CASSLDRANTGELFF.

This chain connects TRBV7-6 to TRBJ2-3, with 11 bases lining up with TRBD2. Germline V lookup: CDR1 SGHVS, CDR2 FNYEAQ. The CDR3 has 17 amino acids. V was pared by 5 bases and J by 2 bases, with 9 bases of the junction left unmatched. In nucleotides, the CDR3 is TGTGCCAGCAGCGGTATAGCGGGGGGGCGTAACACAGATACGCAGTATTTT. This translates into CASSGIAGGRNTDTQYF.

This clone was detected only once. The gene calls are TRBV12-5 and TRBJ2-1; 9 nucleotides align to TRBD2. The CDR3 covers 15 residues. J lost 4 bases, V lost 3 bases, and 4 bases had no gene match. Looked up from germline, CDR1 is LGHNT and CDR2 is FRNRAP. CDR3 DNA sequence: TGTGCTAGTGGTTTTATTGGACTAGCGTACAATGAGCAGTTCTTC. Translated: CASGFIGLAYNEQFF.

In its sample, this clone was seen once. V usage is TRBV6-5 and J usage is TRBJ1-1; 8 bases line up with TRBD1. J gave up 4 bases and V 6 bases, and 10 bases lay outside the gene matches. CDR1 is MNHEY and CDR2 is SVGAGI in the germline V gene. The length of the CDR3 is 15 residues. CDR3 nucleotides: TGTGCCAGCAGCCGCGAAACAGGGGGGGGCACTGAAGCTTTCTTT. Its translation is CASSRETGGGTEAFF.

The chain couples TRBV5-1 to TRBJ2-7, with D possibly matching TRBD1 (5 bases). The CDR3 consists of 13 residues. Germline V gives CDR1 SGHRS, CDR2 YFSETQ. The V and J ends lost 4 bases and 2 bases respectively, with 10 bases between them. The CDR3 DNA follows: TGCGCCAGCAGCCGTATGGACACCTACGAGCAGTACTTC. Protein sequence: CASSRMDTYEQYF.

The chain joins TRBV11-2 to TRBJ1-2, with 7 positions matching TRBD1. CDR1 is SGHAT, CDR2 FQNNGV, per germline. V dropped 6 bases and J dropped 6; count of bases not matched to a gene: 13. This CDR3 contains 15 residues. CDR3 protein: CASRVPGQSVNGYTF. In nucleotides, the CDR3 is TGTGCCAGCAGGGTCCCGGGACAGAGCGTGAATGGCTACACCTTC.

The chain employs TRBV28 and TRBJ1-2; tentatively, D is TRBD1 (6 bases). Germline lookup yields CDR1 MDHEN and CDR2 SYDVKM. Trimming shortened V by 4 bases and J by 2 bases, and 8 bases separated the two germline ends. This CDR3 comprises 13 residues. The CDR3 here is CASSYRANYGYTF. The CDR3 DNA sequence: TGTGCCAGCAGTTACAGGGCGAACTATGGCTACACCTTC.

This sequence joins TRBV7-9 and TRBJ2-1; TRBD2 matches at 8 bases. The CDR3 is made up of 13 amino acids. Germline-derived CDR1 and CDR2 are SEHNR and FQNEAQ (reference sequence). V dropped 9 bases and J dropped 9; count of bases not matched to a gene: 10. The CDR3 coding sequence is TGTGCCAGTTACGTTAGCGGGGCAGGTGAGCAGTTCTTC. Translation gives CASYVSGAGEQFF.

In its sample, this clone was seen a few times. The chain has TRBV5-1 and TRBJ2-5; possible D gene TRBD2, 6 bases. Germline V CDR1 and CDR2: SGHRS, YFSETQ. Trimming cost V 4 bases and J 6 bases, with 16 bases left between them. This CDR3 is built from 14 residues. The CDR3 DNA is TGCGCCAGCAGCCCAGGAGGGGATGGAAAGACCCAGTACTTC. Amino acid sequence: CASSPGGDGKTQYF. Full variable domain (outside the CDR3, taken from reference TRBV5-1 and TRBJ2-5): KAGVTQTPRYLIKTRGQQVTLSCSPISGHRSVSWYQQTPGQGLQFLFEYFSETQRNKGNFPGRFSGRQFSNSRSEMNVSTLELGDSALYLCASSPGGDGKTQYFGPGTRLLVL.

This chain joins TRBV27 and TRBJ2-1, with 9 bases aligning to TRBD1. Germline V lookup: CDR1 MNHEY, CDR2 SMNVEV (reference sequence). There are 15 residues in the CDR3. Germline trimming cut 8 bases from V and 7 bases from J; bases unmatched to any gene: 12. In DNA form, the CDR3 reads TGTGCCAGCGGAAAACAGGGGGCCCTGGTGAATGAGCAGTTCTTC. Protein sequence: CASGKQGALVNEQFF.

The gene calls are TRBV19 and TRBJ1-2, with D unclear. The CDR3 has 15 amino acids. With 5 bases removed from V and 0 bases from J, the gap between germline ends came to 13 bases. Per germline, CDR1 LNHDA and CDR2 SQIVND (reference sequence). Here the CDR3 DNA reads TGTGCCAGTAGTGCCACAATGCCGACTAACTATGGCTACACCTTC. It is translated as CASSATMPTNYGYTF.

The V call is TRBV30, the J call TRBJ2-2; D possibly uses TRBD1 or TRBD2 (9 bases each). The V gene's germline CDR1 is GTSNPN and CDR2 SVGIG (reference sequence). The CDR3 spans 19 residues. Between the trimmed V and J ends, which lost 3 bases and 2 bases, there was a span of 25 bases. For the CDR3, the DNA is TGTGCCTGGAGGCCGATGACAGGGGGTCTAGCGGGAAACACCGGGGAGCTGTTTTTT. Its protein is CAWRPMTGGLAGNTGELFF. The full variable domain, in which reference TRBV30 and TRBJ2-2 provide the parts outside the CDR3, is SQTIHQWPATLVQPVGSPLSLECTVEGTSNPNLYWYRQAAGRGLQLLFYSVGIGQISSEVPQNLSASRPQDRQFILSSKKLLLSDSGFYLCAWRPMTGGLAGNTGELFFGEGSRLTVL.

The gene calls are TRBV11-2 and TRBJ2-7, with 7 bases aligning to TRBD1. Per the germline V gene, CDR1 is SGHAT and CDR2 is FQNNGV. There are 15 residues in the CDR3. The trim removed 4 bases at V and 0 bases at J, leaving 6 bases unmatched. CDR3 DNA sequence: TGTGCCAGCAGCTCGATGACAGGGTCCTCCTACGAGCAGTACTTC. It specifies CASSSMTGSSYEQYF.

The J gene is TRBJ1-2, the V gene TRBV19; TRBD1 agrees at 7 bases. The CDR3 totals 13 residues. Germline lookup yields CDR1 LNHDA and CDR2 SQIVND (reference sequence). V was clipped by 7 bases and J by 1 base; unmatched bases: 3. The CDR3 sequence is CASTGQSNYGYTF. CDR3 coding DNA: TGTGCCAGTACGGGACAGAGTAACTATGGCTACACCTTC.

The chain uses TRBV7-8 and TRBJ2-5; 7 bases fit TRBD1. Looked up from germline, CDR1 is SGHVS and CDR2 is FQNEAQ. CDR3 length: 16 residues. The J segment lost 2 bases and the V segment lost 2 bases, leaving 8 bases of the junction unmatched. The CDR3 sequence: CASSLTGQPKQETQYF. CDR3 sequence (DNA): TGTGCCAGCAGCTTAACGGGACAGCCAAAACAAGAGACCCAGTACTTC.

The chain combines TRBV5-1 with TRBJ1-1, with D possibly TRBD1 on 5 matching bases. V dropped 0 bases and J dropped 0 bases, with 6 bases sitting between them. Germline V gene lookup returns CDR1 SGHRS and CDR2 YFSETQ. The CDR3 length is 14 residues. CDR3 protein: CASSLEGLNTEAFF. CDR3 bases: TGCGCCAGCAGCTTGGAGGGGCTGAACACTGAAGCTTTCTTT.

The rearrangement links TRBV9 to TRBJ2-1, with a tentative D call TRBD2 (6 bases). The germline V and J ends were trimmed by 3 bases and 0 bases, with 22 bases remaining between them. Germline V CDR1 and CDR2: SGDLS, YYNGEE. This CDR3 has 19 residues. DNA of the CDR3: TGTGCCAGCAGCGCTACCCGTCTTGGAGGGAGGCTCTCCTACAATGAGCAGTTCTTC. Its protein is CASSATRLGGRLSYNEQFF.

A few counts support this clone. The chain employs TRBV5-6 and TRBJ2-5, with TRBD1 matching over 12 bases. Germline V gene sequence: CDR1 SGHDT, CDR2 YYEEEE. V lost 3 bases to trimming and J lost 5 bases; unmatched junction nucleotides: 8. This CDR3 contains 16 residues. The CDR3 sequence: CASSWGDRGREETQYF. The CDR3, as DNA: TGTGCCAGCAGCTGGGGGGACAGGGGGCGCGAGGAGACCCAGTACTTC.

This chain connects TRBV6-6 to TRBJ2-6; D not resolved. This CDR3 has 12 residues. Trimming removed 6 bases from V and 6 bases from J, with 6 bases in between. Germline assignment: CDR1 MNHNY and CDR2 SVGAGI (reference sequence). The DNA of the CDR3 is TGTGCCAGCAGCCGTTCGGCCAACGTCCTGACTTTC. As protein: CASSRSANVLTF.

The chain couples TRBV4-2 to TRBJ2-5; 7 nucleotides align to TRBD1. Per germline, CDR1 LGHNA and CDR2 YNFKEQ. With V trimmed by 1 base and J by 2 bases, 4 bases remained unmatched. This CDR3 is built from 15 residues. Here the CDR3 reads CASSQGRQGQETQYF. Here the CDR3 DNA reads TGTGCCAGCAGCCAAGGGAGACAGGGTCAAGAGACCCAGTACTTC.

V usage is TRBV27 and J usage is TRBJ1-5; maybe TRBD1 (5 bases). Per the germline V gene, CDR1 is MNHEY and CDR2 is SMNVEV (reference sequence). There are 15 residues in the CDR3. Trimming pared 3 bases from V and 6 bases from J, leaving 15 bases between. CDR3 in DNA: TGTGCCAGCAGTTTGTTGGGGCAGGGAACTCAGCCCCAGCATTTT. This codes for CASSLLGQGTQPQHF.